Reported below is one TCR beta chain. As yet, its antigen is unknown. Per the germline V gene, CDR1 is DFQATT and CDR2 is SNEGSKA (reference sequence). The CDR3 has 15 amino acids. V was pared by 0 bases and J by 2 bases, with 14 bases between. This specimen comes from a study of T-cell memory formation after mild COVID-19. Study details: For the most part, TCR clusters were specific to one donor. Study results and caveats: Contracting CD4+ clones lay largely in CM and EM, with CD8+ ones residing in EMRA. Some clones that responded turned up in pre-infection memory, which suggests that cross-reactive memory joined in.

TCRdb used MiXCR to reprocess the 5' RACE reads, holding one entry per CDR3 protein. The sample carries around 110,000 distinct CDR3 sequences, approximately 15% recorded once. V and J are TRBV20-1 and TRBJ2-7; D possibly matches TRBD1 or TRBD2 (6 bases each). This sequence was found in a man younger than 35 who had mild COVID-19 (a few samples of this study predate the infection). Cell type and time point are not known. Input material: PBMCs or a T cell subset sorted from them (not recorded which). CDR3 in amino acids: CSARDLEGGAYEQYF. CDR3 bases: TGCAGTGCTAGAGATCTGGAGGGGGGTGCCTACGAGCAGTACTTC.